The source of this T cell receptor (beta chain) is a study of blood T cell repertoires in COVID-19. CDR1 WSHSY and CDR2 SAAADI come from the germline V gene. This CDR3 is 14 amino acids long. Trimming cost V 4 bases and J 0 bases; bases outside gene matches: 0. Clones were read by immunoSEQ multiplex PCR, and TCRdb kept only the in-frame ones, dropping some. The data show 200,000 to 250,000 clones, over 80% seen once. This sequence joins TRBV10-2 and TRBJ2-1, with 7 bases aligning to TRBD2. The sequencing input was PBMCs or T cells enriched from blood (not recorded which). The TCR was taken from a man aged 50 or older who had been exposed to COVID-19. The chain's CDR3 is CASSGGSSYNEQFF. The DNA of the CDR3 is TGCGCCAGCAGTGGCGGGAGCTCCTACAATGAGCAGTTCTTC.